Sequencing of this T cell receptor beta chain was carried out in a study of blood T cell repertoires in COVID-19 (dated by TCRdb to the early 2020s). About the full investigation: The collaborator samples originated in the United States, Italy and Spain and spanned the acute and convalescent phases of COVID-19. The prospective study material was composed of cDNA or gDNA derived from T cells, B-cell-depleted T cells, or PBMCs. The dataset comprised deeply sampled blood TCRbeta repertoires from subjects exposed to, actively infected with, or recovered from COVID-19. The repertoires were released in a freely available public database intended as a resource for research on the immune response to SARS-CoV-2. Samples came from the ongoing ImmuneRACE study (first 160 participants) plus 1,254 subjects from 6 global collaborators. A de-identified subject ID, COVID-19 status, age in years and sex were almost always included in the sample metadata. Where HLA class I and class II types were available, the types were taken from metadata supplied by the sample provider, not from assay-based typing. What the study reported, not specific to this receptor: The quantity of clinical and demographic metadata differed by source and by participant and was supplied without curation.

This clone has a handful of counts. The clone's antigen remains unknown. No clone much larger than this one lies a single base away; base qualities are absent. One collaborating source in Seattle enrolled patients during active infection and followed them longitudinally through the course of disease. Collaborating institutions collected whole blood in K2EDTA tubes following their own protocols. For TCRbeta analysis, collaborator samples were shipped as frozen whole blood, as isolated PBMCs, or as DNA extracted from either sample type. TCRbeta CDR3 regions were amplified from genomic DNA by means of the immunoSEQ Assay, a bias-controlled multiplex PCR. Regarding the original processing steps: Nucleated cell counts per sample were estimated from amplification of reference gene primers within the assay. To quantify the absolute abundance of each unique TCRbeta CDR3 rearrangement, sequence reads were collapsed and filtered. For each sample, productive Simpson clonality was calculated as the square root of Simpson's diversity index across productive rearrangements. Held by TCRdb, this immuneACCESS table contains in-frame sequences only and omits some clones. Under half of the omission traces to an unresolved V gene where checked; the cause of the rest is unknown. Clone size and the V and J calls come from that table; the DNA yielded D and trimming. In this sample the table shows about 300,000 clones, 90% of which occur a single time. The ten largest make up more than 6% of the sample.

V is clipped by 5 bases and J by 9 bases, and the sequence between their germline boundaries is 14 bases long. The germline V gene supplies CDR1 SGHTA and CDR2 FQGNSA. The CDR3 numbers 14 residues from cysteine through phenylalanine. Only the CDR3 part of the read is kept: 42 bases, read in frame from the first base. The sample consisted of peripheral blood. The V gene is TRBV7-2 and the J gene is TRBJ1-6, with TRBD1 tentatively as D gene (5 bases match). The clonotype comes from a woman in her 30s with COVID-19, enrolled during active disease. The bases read TGTGCCAGCAGCCCTCGACAGTCTCTTTCACCCCTCCACTTT. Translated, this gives CASSPRQSLSPLHF.